The 28 T cell receptor beta chains in this list originate from one sample, sequenced in a study of cytomegalovirus exposure and HLA in healthy donors. Clones were sequenced by immunoSEQ multiplex PCR, and TCRdb holds only the in-frame ones, with some missing. The sample includes fewer than 90,000 clones, roughly 83% of them seen just once. Material: PBMCs. These receptors all stem from a woman aged 18-35 years in good health and CMV-seropositive.

The J gene is TRBJ2-5, the V gene TRBV9; 12 bases fit TRBD2. Germline V gene data show CDR1 as SGDLS and CDR2 as YYNGEE. CDR3 size: 16 residues. V lost 4 bases and J lost 2; bases outside the gene matches: 6. Here the CDR3 DNA reads TGTGCCAGCAGCAGCGGGCTAGCGGGGGGGCAAGAGACCCAGTACTTC. Translation: CASSSGLAGGQETQYF.

This chain joins TRBV5-6 and TRBJ1-2, with 9 bases lining up with TRBD1. In germline, CDR1 is SGHDT, CDR2 YYEEEE. The CDR3 length is 12 residues. Trimming at V came to 2 bases and at J to 12 bases, leaving 5 bases not matched to a gene. Written as DNA, the CDR3 is TGTGCCAGCAGCTTAGGGGACAGGGCCCACACCTTC. This translates into CASSLGDRAHTF.

The chain links TRBV18 to TRBJ2-7; TRBD2 agrees at 7 bases. The germline V gene has CDR1 KGHSH and CDR2 LQKENI. The CDR3 runs 12 residues. J lost 2 bases, V lost 6 bases, and 1 base had no gene match. The CDR3 nucleotides read TGTGCCAGCTCGGGGGGGGCCTACGAGCAGTACTTC. Translation gives CASSGGAYEQYF.

This sequence joins TRBV7-2 and TRBJ2-5; 10 bases line up with TRBD1. The CDR3 loop spans 13 amino acids. V trimming: 5 bases; J trimming: 4 bases; junction bases outside the gene matches: 1. CDR1 and CDR2 (germline): SGHTA, FQGNSA. For the CDR3, the DNA is TGTGCCAGCAGCGGACAGGGGGGAGAGACCCAGTACTTC. Amino acid sequence: CASSGQGGETQYF.

The genes are TRBV10-1 and TRBJ1-5, with TRBD1 matching 9 bases. J was trimmed by 5 bases and V by 3 bases; bases with no gene match: 11. The CDR3 extends over 17 amino acids. The germline V gene has CDR1 WNHNN and CDR2 SYGVQD (reference sequence). The CDR3 here is CASSDPAGTGLDQPQHF. CDR3 sequence (DNA): TGCGCCAGCAGTGACCCGGCCGGGACAGGGTTGGATCAGCCCCAGCATTTT.

The table lists this clone with a few counts. The genes are TRBV4-2 and TRBJ1-1; a weak D match, TRBD1 (5 bases). The V end lost 1 base, the J end lost 8 bases, and 14 bases lay between the germline ends. The CDR3 has 14 amino acids. Germline values: CDR1 LGHNA, CDR2 YNFKEQ. The CDR3 region has the DNA TGTGCCAGCAGCCAAGCGGGGGGTATCGACGAAGCTTTCTTT. Translation gives CASSQAGGIDEAFF.

The chain recombines TRBV18 with TRBJ1-1; D gene uncertain. Germline V CDR1 and CDR2: KGHSH, LQKENI. Trimming cost V 6 bases and J 1 base, with 9 bases left between them. CDR3 length: 13 amino acids. CDR3 sequence: CASSRVENTEAFF. CDR3 DNA sequence: TGTGCCAGCTCTCGGGTTGAGAACACTGAAGCTTTCTTT. Complete variable domain (other parts from reference TRBV18 and TRBJ1-1): NAGVMQNPRHLVRRRGQEARLRCSPMKGHSHVYWYRQLPEEGLKFMVYLQKENIIDESGMPKERFSAEFPKEGPSILRIQQVVRGDSAAYFCASSRVENTEAFFGQGTRLTVV.

The chain carries TRBV6-5 and TRBJ1-2; no clear D. The CDR3 is 14 residues long. V lost 2 bases to trimming and J lost 7 bases, with 14 bases between them. Germline CDR1 and CDR2: MNHEY and SVGAGI. Here the CDR3 reads CASSYVRGSSGYTF. DNA for the CDR3: TGTGCCAGCAGTTACGTCCGAGGGTCTTCTGGCTACACCTTC.

The rearrangement uses TRBV4-2 and TRBJ1-2, with 10 bases fitting TRBD1. V gave up 0 bases and J gave up 4 bases; unmatched junction bases: 5. Germline-derived CDR1 and CDR2 are LGHNA and YNFKEQ. CDR3 length: 16 amino acids. For the CDR3, the DNA is TGTGCCAGCAGCCAAGATGAGACAGGGGGCGGCTATGGCTACACCTTC. Its translation is CASSQDETGGGYGYTF.

In its sample, this clone was seen once. This chain connects TRBV7-9 to TRBJ2-5; 9 nucleotides align to TRBD2. Germline CDR1 is SEHNR and CDR2 is FQNEAQ (reference sequence). V gave up 8 bases and J gave up 5 bases; unmatched junction bases: 6. This CDR3 is 13 amino acids long. CDR3 sequence (DNA): TGTGCCAGCGCGGGGGGGCTCTTTGAGACCCAGTACTTC. Translating gives CASAGGLFETQYF.

In this sample, this clone turned up many times. The V gene is TRBV4-3, the J gene TRBJ2-7, with TRBD1 matching over 9 bases. Germline V lookup: CDR1 LGHNA, CDR2 YSLEER. The CDR3 sequence is 17 residues long. Unmatched junction bases numbered 12, after V lost 3 bases and J lost 3 bases. The CDR3 nucleotides read TGCGCCAGCAGCCATTCAAACTCGGGACAGGGACGCTACGAGCAGTACTTC. This encodes CASSHSNSGQGRYEQYF.

The chain combines TRBV19 with TRBJ2-1, with 9 bases matching TRBD2. Germline V CDR1 and CDR2: LNHDA, SQIVND (reference sequence). V gave up 7 bases and J gave up 5 bases; unmatched junction bases: 9. This CDR3 region has 15 residues. The CDR3 sequence is CASKSGGPVDNEQFF. The CDR3, as DNA: TGTGCCAGTAAGAGCGGGGGGCCGGTAGACAATGAGCAGTTCTTC.

This clone showed up just once. The chain employs TRBV18 and TRBJ2-5; D possibly corresponds to TRBD1 (5 bases). The germline V gene encodes CDR1 KGHSH and CDR2 LQKENI. The V end was cut by 6 bases, the J end by 3 bases, with 17 bases between. The CDR3 covers 15 residues. This CDR3 reads CASSNNQGPKETQYF. In DNA, the CDR3 is TGTGCCAGCTCTAACAATCAGGGTCCGAAAGAGACCCAGTACTTC.

The chain joins TRBV5-1 to TRBJ2-7; no reliable D call. The CDR3 runs 14 residues. V was shortened by 0 bases and J by 4 bases, with 11 bases between the two germline ends. Germline loops: CDR1 SGHRS, CDR2 YFSETQ. CDR3: CASSLEPGEYEQYF. CDR3 nucleotide sequence: TGCGCCAGCAGCTTGGAGCCCGGTGAGTACGAGCAGTACTTC.

V gene TRBV14 combines with J gene TRBJ2-3, with TRBD2 matching over 9 bases. V trimming: 0 bases; J trimming: 6 bases; junction bases outside the gene matches: 4. The V gene's germline CDR1 is SGHDN and CDR2 FVKESK. CDR3 length: 15 residues. The CDR3 DNA is TGTGCCAGCAGCCAAGAAGGGACTAGCTGGGATACGCAGTATTTT. Amino acid sequence: CASSQEGTSWDTQYF.

In this sample, this clone turned up once. CDR3 DNA: TGTGCCAGCAGATCGGGGATAGGAGACACTGAAGCTTTCTTT. It is translated as CASRSGIGDTEAFF. The chain uses TRBV11-2 and TRBJ1-1; D gene unclear. The V end was cut by 6 bases, the J end by 3 bases, with 14 bases between. Germline V gives CDR1 SGHAT, CDR2 FQNNGV. The CDR3 has 14 amino acids.

This clone was counted a few times. V and J are TRBV5-5 and TRBJ1-2, with 7 bases matching TRBD1. J was trimmed by 4 bases and V by 0 bases; bases with no gene match: 6. The CDR3 consists of 15 residues. Germline CDR1 SGHKS, CDR2 YYEKEE (reference sequence). The CDR3 region is CASSLVATGTYGYTF. The CDR3 coding sequence is TGTGCCAGCAGCTTGGTCGCGACAGGGACCTATGGCTACACCTTC.

CDR3: CASSLDRDNQPQHF. As DNA, the CDR3 is TGTGCCAGCAGCTTAGACAGGGACAATCAGCCCCAGCATTTT. The chain carries TRBV11-2 and TRBJ1-5, with D tentatively TRBD1 (5 bases). The CDR3 runs 14 residues. V was cut by 0 bases and J by 3 bases, with 6 bases left in between. Germline CDR1 SGHAT, CDR2 FQNNGV.

J is TRBJ2-5 and V is TRBV27, with TRBD1 identical over 9 bases. Germline V gene data show CDR1 as MNHEY and CDR2 as SMNVEV (reference sequence). Trimming at V came to 4 bases and at J to 5 bases, leaving 8 bases not matched to a gene. This CDR3 has 15 amino acids. CDR3 in amino acids: CASSSADRGGETQYF. The CDR3 DNA reads TGTGCCAGCAGTTCCGCCGACAGGGGGGGCGAGACCCAGTACTTC.

The V call is TRBV21-1, the J call TRBJ1-1; TRBD1, as called in the table, went unchecked against the DNA. TRBV21-1 is annotated as a pseudogene. The CDR3 sequence is 18 residues long. Here the CDR3 reads CASSKDRSGDPMNTEAFF. CDR3 DNA: TGTGCCAGCAGCAAAGATAGGTCAGGGGATCCGATGAACACTGAAGCTTTCTTT.

The rearrangement links TRBV28 to TRBJ2-3, with 8 bases fitting TRBD2. Trimming at V came to 6 bases and at J to 1 base, leaving 3 bases not matched to a gene. This CDR3 region has 14 residues. Germline V CDR1 and CDR2: MDHEN, SYDVKM. CDR3: CASRVSGGTDTQYF. CDR3 nucleotide sequence: TGTGCCAGCAGGGTTAGCGGGGGCACAGATACGCAGTATTTT.

V usage is TRBV27 and J usage is TRBJ2-4; D might be TRBD2 (7 bases). The CDR3 is 14 amino acids. Germline loops: CDR1 MNHEY, CDR2 SMNVEV (reference sequence). The germline V and J ends were trimmed by 3 bases and 9 bases, with 15 bases remaining between them. The CDR3 loop reads CASSLGGRMSIQYF. CDR3 bases: TGTGCCAGCAGTTTGGGGGGGCGCATGAGCATTCAGTACTTC.

The V gene is TRBV5-1, the J gene TRBJ1-1, with D perhaps matching TRBD1 (6 bases). From germline, CDR1 is SGHRS and CDR2 YFSETQ. The V and J ends lost 4 bases and 5 bases respectively, with 18 bases between them. This CDR3 contains 15 residues. This CDR3 reads CASSHGRGDNTEAFF. Here the CDR3 DNA reads TGCGCCAGCAGCCACGGGAGGGGGGATAATACTGAAGCTTTCTTT.

This sequence joins TRBV30 and TRBJ2-3; D might be TRBD2 (5 bases). The germline V and J ends were trimmed by 7 bases and 14 bases, with 16 bases remaining between them. This CDR3 has 10 amino acids. Germline V gene sequence: CDR1 GTSNPN, CDR2 SVGIG (reference sequence). CDR3 sequence (DNA): TGTGCCTTCCGCAGACCCGAGGGGTATTTT. Translated, it gives CAFRRPEGYF.

In this sample, this clone turned up once. The gene calls are TRBV19 and TRBJ1-1, with 7 bases identical to TRBD1. V trimming: 5 bases; J trimming: 4 bases; junction bases outside the gene matches: 4. Germline V CDR1 and CDR2: LNHDA, SQIVND (reference sequence). This CDR3 region has 13 residues. The CDR3 here is CASSSGGSTEAFF. The CDR3 DNA is TGTGCCAGTAGTTCAGGGGGAAGCACTGAAGCTTTCTTT.

This sequence joins TRBV5-6 and TRBJ2-7; tentative D call: TRBD1 (6 bases). Germline CDR1 and CDR2: SGHDT and YYEEEE. The CDR3 is 14 residues long. Trimming cost V 6 bases and J 2 bases, with 15 bases left between them. CDR3 protein: CASIQTGRPYEQYF. Written as DNA, the CDR3 is TGTGCCAGCATCCAGACAGGCCGTCCCTACGAGCAGTACTTC.

V is TRBV9 and J is TRBJ2-3; possible D gene TRBD1, 5 bases. V lost 3 bases and J lost 5, with 10 bases in between. The CDR3 covers 13 residues. The germline CDR1 and CDR2 sequences are SGDLS and YYNGEE. The CDR3 sequence is CASSEGWGDTQYF. The CDR3 DNA follows: TGTGCCAGCAGCGAGGGGTGGGGAGATACGCAGTATTTT.

The V and J genes are TRBV4-1 and TRBJ2-7, with TRBD2 identical over 13 bases. The CDR3 length is 17 residues. Germline loops: CDR1 MGHRA, CDR2 YSYEKL. V dropped 4 bases and J dropped 2; count of bases not matched to a gene: 8. DNA for the CDR3: TGCGCCAGCAGCCGCCAAGACGGGACTAGCGGGGCCTACGAGCAGTACTTC. Translating it yields CASSRQDGTSGAYEQYF.